What follows are 14 T cell receptor beta chains derived from one specimen sequenced in a study of T cells in Graves' hyperthyroidism and ophthalmopathy. Amplification of TCR beta CDR3 regions used RNA as the template. RT-PCR in the first round (using the HTBI primer set) targeted the TCR CDR3. TCRdb used MiXCR to reprocess the multiplex PCR reads, holding one entry per CDR3 protein. The top ten hold less than 35% of the sample, which has over 700,000 distinct CDR3 sequences, just over 35% seen once. Sequenced input: blood. All receptors come from a woman between 40 and 55 years old with Graves' hyperthyroidism.

This clonotype was seen only a few times. V and J are TRBV20-1 and TRBJ1-2; a weak D match, TRBD1 (6 bases). This CDR3 has 13 amino acids. Trimming took off 2 bases at V and 5 bases at J, with 12 bases between the two ends. Germline V CDR1 and CDR2: DFQATT, SNEGSKA (reference sequence). The CDR3 sequence: CSARPGQYYGYTF. Here the CDR3 DNA reads TGCAGTGCTAGACCCGGACAGTATTATGGCTACACCTTC.

This clonotype has more than one count but fewer than ten. DNA of the CDR3: TGTGCCAGCAGTTACCCGGGACTAGCGAGAGAGACCCAGTACTTC. Its protein is CASSYPGLARETQYF. The V call is TRBV6-2 or TRBV6-3, the J call TRBJ2-5, with 10 bases fitting TRBD2. The germline gives CDR1 MNHEY, CDR2 SVGEGT. The V and J ends lost 2 bases and 4 bases, in that order; junction bases with no gene match: 4. The CDR3 is 15 amino acids.

This clonotype was counted many times. The chain recombines TRBV24-1 with TRBJ1-1; D ambiguous. The germline CDR1 and CDR2 sequences are KGHDR and SFDVKD. The CDR3 has 12 amino acids. Between the trimmed V and J ends, which lost 4 bases and 5 bases, there was a span of 7 bases. CDR3 nucleotide sequence: TGTGCCACCAGTGACCCGGGTACTGAAGCTTTCTTT. Protein sequence: CATSDPGTEAFF.

This clonotype was seen at least ten times. This rearrangement joins TRBV19 to TRBJ1-5; TRBD1 aligns across 12 bases. Germline V lookup: CDR1 LNHDA, CDR2 SQIVND (reference sequence). V trimming: 1 base; J trimming: 5 bases; junction bases outside the gene matches: 6. This CDR3 is built from 17 residues. The chain's CDR3 is CASSIVSGTGGYQPQHF. DNA of the CDR3: TGTGCCAGTAGTATAGTATCCGGGACAGGGGGCTATCAGCCCCAGCATTTT.

This clonotype was observed many times. The genes are TRBV6-5 and TRBJ1-2, with no clear D. The CDR3 contains 13 residues. Between the trimmed V and J ends, which lost 0 bases and 6 bases, there was a span of 8 bases. Germline V lookup: CDR1 MNHEY, CDR2 SVGAGI. CDR3 sequence reads: CASSYSFKNGYTF. CDR3 in DNA: TGTGCCAGCAGTTACTCTTTCAAGAATGGCTACACCTTC.

The chain uses TRBV25-1 and TRBJ2-3, with TRBD2 as a possible D gene (6 bases). V lost 6 bases and J lost 3, with 19 bases in between. This CDR3 has 16 residues. Germline-derived CDR1 and CDR2 are MGHDK and SYGVNS. The CDR3 DNA reads as TGTGCCAGCAGCTTAGCAGGCGGGGACGGGACAGATACGCAGTATTTT. This sequence encodes CASSLAGGDGTDTQYF.

The rearrangement uses TRBV30 and TRBJ1-2; D gene unclear. Germline V gene lookup returns CDR1 GTSNPN and CDR2 SVGIG (reference sequence). The CDR3 extends over 13 amino acids. The V end was cut by 4 bases, the J end by 3 bases, with 12 bases between. CDR3 residues: CAWKKWLDYGYTF. In DNA, the CDR3 is TGTGCCTGGAAAAAGTGGCTGGACTATGGCTACACCTTC.

The rearrangement links TRBV10-3 to TRBJ2-6; no clear D. The germline CDR1 and CDR2 sequences are ENHRY and SYGVKD. Trimming stripped 8 bases from V and 0 bases from J, with 11 bases between. The CDR3 extends over 15 amino acids. CDR3 coding DNA: TGTGCCATCCTGGGAACCCTCTCTGGGGCCAACGTCCTGACTTTC. Translating gives CAILGTLSGANVLTF.

This clonotype was counted many times. V and J are TRBV29-1 and TRBJ1-2; no definite D call. Trimming left V 5 bases short and J 2 bases short, with 12 bases between. The CDR3 extends over 13 amino acids. In germline, CDR1 is SQVTM, CDR2 ANQGSEA. The CDR3: CSVSSPINYGYTF. DNA of the CDR3: TGCAGCGTTTCATCCCCAATCAACTATGGCTACACCTTC. Using reference TRBV29-1 and TRBJ1-2 for the parts outside the CDR3, the full variable domain is SAVISQKPSRDICQRGTSLTIQCQVDSQVTMMFWYRQQPGQSLTLIATANQGSEATYESGFVIDKFPISRPNLTFSTLTVSNMSPEDSSIYLCSVSSPINYGYTFGSGTRLTVV.

This chain connects TRBV5-1 to TRBJ1-5; 8 bases agree with TRBD1. CDR1 is SGHRS and CDR2 is YFSETQ in the germline V gene. V shed 3 bases, J shed 7 bases, and the junction held 12 bases outside the gene matches. This CDR3 is built from 16 residues. The CDR3 spells CASSWTYTGGWQPQHF. The CDR3 DNA sequence: TGCGCCAGCAGCTGGACCTATACAGGGGGGTGGCAGCCCCAGCATTTT.

There are many counts of this clonotype. The CDR3 here is CASSNKADNYGYTF. CDR3 DNA sequence: TGTGCCAGCAGTAACAAGGCCGATAACTATGGCTACACCTTC. The gene calls are TRBV2 and TRBJ1-2; D ambiguous. This CDR3 spans 14 amino acids. CDR1 is SNHLY and CDR2 is FYNNEI in the germline V gene. With 5 bases removed from V and 1 base from J, the gap between germline ends came to 11 bases.

The chain employs TRBV9 and TRBJ2-6; tentative D call: TRBD1 (5 bases). Looked up from germline, CDR1 is SGDLS and CDR2 is YYNGEE. This CDR3 has 16 residues. The ends were cut back, 3 bases at V and 0 bases at J, with 10 bases in the middle. The DNA for the CDR3 is TGTGCCAGCAGCGGACAGCCCGACTCTGGGGCCAACGTCCTGACTTTC. It translates to CASSGQPDSGANVLTF.

This clonotype was seen ten or more times. The chain combines TRBV7-2 with TRBJ1-2; tentative D call: TRBD1 (5 bases). CDR3 length equals 15 residues. The ends were cut back, 5 bases at V and 4 bases at J, with 17 bases in the middle. CDR1 and CDR2 from the germline V gene are SGHTA and FQGNSA. Here the CDR3 reads CASSPRGPAPYGYTF. CDR3 coding DNA: TGTGCCAGCAGCCCCCGGGGACCGGCACCCTATGGCTACACCTTC.

The table lists this clonotype with a count of one. A much larger clone lies a single base off, so this may be a read error. Here the CDR3 omits its conserved ending phenylalanine or tryptophan, so a read error is the likely source. The chain couples TRBV11-2 to TRBJ2-5; D is unresolved. The germline CDR1 and CDR2 sequences are SGHAT and FQNNGV. The V end was cut by 6 bases, the J end by 5 bases, with 7 bases between. This CDR3 comprises 11 residues. CDR3 nucleotide sequence: TGTGCCAGCAGTTACGCGGAGACCCAGTACCTC. Protein sequence: CASSYAETQYL.